This T cell receptor beta chain is from a study of cytomegalovirus exposure and HLA in healthy donors. Findings of the study overall: In a later analysis, common viral pathogens appeared linked to several of the most significant clusters. When analyzed later, a missense DCLRE1C variant was found to be linked to TCR beta V- and J-gene trimming. The study put about 180 TCR beta chains on its list as cytomegalovirus-associated.

Amplification used 60 Vbeta primers and 13 Jbeta primers. Per the original data handling: Later, an analysis found about 83 million unique TCR beta chains, and 10 million to 11 million of these were shared. Data came from immunoSEQ multiplex PCR; TCRdb stores just in-frame clones and leaves some out. The D gene and trimming were derived from the DNA, and the V and J assignments and clone size from that table. The sample holds 200,000 to 250,000 clones, roughly 88% seen once. Points on this clone: What it recognizes is unknown.

Trimming shortened V by 3 bases and J by 5 bases, and 34 bases separated the two germline ends. Germline-derived CDR1 and CDR2 are KGHSH and LQKENI. The CDR3 has 21 amino acids. This TCR was recovered from a boy aged 2 to 9 in good health and CMV-seronegative. The material sequenced was PBMCs. This chain links TRBV18 with TRBJ2-5; a weak D match, TRBD1 (6 bases). CDR3 residues: CASSPFGQKRGFAGTKETQYF. In DNA form, the CDR3 reads TGTGCCAGCTCACCCTTTGGACAGAAAAGGGGTTTTGCGGGCACCAAGGAGACCCAGTACTTC.